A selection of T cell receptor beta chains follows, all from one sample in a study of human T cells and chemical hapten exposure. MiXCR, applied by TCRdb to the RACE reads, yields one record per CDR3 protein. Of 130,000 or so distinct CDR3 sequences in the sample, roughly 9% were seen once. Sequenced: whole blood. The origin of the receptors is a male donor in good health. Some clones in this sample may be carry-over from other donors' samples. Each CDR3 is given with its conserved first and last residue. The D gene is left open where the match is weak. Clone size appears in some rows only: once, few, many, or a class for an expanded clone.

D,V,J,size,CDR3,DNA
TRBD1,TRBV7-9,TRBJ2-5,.,CASGGTGVFETQYF,TGTGCCAGCGGCGGGACAGGGGTTTTTGAGACCCAGTACTTC
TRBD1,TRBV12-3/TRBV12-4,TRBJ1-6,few,CASRTLQGMASPLHF,TGTGCCAGCAGGACTCTACAGGGGATGGCTTCACCCCTCCACTTT
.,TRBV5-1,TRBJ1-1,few,CASSVDTEAFF,TGCGCCAGCAGCGTAGACACTGAAGCTTTCTTT
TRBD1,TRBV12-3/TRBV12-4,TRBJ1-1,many,CASSLAVGQGITEAFF,TGTGCCAGCAGTTTAGCCGTAGGACAGGGGATCACTGAAGCTTTCTTT
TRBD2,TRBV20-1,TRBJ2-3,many,CSARSGGASDTQYF,TGCAGTGCTAGAAGCGGGGGGGCGTCAGATACGCAGTATTTT
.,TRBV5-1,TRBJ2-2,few,CASSLLGDHGGELFF,TGCGCCAGCAGCTTGCTAGGGGATCACGGCGGGGAGCTGTTTTTT
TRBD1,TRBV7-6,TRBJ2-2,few,CASSFTGAPGELFF,TGTGCCAGCAGCTTCACAGGGGCTCCCGGGGAGCTGTTTTTT
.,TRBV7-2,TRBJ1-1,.,CASSYKPRGTLHTEAFF,TGTGCCAGCAGCTACAAGCCCCGAGGGACATTACACACTGAAGCTTTCTTT
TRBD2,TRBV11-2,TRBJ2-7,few,CASRPTSGSMYEQYF,TGTGCCAGCAGGCCGACTAGCGGGAGCATGTACGAGCAGTACTTC
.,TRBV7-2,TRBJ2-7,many,CASSLGLGSSYEQYF,TGTGCCAGCAGCTTGGGGCTGGGGAGCTCCTACGAGCAGTACTTC
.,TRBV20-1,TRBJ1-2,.,CSAREAMAGGGGYTF,TGCAGTGCTAGAGAGGCGATGGCCGGAGGTGGTGGCTACACCTTC
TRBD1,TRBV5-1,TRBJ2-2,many,CASSYGTGGSTGELFF,TGCGCCAGCAGCTATGGGACAGGGGGCAGCACCGGGGAGCTGTTTTTT
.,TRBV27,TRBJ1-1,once,CASSLDTENTEAFF,TGTGCCAGCAGCCTCGACACAGAGAACACTGAAGCTTTCTTT
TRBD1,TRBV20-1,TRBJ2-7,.,CSARPYTPGQDTIEQYF,TGCAGTGCTAGACCCTACACACCGGGACAGGATACGATCGAGCAGTACTTC
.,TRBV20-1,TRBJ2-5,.,CSASGVGQETQYF,TGCAGTGCTAGCGGGGTAGGCCAAGAGACCCAGTACTTC
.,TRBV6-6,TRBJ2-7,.,CATGPGWDEQYF,TGTGCCACCGGGCCCGGATGGGACGAGCAGTACTTC
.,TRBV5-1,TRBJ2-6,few,CASSFEGSASSGANVLTF,TGCGCCAGCAGCTTCGAAGGCAGCGCGAGCTCTGGGGCCAACGTCCTGACTTTC
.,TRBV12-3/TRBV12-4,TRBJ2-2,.,CASSHRGELFF,TGTGCCAGCAGCCACCGCGGGGAGCTGTTTTTT
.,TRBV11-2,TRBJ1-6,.,CASSFSTSYNSPLHF,TGTGCCAGCAGCTTCTCCACGTCTTATAATTCACCCCTCCACTTT
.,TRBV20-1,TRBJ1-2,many,CSASADNGYTF,TGCAGTGCTAGCGCCGACAATGGCTACACCTTC
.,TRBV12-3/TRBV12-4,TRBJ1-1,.,CASSPSRAGNTEAFF,TGTGCCAGCAGTCCCTCGAGGGCGGGAAACACTGAAGCTTTCTTT
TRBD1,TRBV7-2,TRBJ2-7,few,CASSLFAWKGVVDRGSYEQYF,TGTGCCAGCAGCTTATTCGCATGGAAGGGGGTTGTGGACAGGGGCTCCTACGAGCAGTACTTC
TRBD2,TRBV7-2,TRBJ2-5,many,CASSLPSGVQETQYF,TGTGCCAGCAGCTTACCGAGCGGGGTACAAGAGACCCAGTACTTC
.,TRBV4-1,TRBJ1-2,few,CASSQDLAADYGYTF,TGCGCCAGCAGCCAAGATCTGGCGGCAGACTATGGCTACACCTTC
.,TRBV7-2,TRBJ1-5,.,CASSPYSNQPQHF,TGTGCCAGCAGCCCGTATAGCAATCAGCCCCAGCATTTT
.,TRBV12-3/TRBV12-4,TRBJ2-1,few,CASSLGRNSYNEQFF,TGTGCCAGCAGTTTAGGCAGAAACTCCTACAATGAGCAGTTCTTC
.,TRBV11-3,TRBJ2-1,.,CASSLDEGLEQFF,TGTGCCAGCAGCTTAGATGAAGGGCTTGAGCAGTTCTTC
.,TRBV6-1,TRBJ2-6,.,CASSDWAGWGESSGANVLTF,TGTGCCAGCAGTGATTGGGCCGGGTGGGGGGAGAGCTCTGGGGCCAACGTCCTGACTTTC
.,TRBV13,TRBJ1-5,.,CASSKGRVQPQHF,TGTGCCAGCAGCAAGGGACGTGTTCAGCCCCAGCATTTT
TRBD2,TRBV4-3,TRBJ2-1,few,CASSQRGLGFQFF,TGCGCCAGCAGCCAAAGAGGACTAGGGTTCCAGTTCTTC
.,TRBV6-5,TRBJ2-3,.,CATRRGTDTQYF,TGTGCCACCCGACGGGGCACAGATACGCAGTATTTT
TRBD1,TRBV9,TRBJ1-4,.,CASSVGQGVATNEKLFF,TGTGCCAGCAGCGTAGGACAGGGAGTGGCAACTAATGAAAAACTGTTTTTT
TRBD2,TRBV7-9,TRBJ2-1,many,CASSLESGGADRRKFF,TGTGCCAGCAGCTTAGAAAGCGGGGGGGCTGATCGGAGGAAGTTCTTC
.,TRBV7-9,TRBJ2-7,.,CASSLARQGHEQYF,TGTGCCAGCAGCTTAGCGCGGCAGGGCCACGAGCAGTACTTC
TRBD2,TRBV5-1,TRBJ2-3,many,CASSERAGGLTDTQYF,TGCGCCAGCAGCGAGAGAGCGGGGGGCCTCACAGATACGCAGTATTTT
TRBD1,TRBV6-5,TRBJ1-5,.,CASCEGGQGIGEPQHF,TGTGCCAGCTGCGAAGGAGGACAGGGGATTGGGGAGCCCCAGCATTTT
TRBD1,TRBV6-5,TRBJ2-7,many,CASSGQAYSYEQYF,TGTGCCAGCAGCGGACAGGCCTACTCCTACGAGCAGTACTTC
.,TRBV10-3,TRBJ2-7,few,CAISESVTYEQYF,TGTGCCATCAGTGAGTCGGTAACCTACGAGCAGTACTTC
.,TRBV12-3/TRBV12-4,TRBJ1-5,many,CASSLNRDSNQPQHF,TGTGCCAGCAGTCTTAACAGGGATAGCAATCAGCCCCAGCATTTT
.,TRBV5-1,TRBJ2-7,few,CASSPETGYEQYF,TGCGCCAGCAGCCCGGAAACAGGGTACGAGCAGTACTTC